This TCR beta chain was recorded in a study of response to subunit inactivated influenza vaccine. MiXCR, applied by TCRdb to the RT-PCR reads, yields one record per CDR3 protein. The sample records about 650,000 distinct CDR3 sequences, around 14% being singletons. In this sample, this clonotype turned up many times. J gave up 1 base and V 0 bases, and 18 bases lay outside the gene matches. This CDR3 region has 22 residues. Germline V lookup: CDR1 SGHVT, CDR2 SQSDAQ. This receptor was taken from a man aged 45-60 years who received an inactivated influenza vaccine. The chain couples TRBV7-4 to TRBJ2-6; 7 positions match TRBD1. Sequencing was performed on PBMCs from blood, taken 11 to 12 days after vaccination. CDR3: CASSLAGIVPGQIVSGANVLTF. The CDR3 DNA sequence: TGTGCCAGCAGCTTAGCCGGGATTGTACCGGGACAGATTGTATCTGGGGCCAACGTCCTGACTTTC.